A single sample gave rise to the 22 T cell receptor beta chains below, sequenced in a study of blood T cell repertoires in COVID-19. Produced via immunoSEQ multiplex PCR; TCRdb's table is partial and in-frame only. The sample lists approximately 270,000 clones; approximately 90% were seen once. Input material: PBMCs or T cells enriched from blood (not recorded which). The origin of the receptors is a woman aged 25 to 45 with acute COVID-19.

CDR3 region: CASAAVGNYEQYF. CDR3 DNA sequence: TGTGCCTCCGCGGCGGTTGGAAACTACGAGCAGTACTTC. The J gene is TRBJ2-7, the V gene TRBV10-3; D is undetermined. The CDR3 consists of 13 residues. V lost 11 bases and J lost 3, with 17 bases in between. Looked up from germline, CDR1 is ENHRY and CDR2 is SYGVKD.

The V gene is TRBV19, the J gene TRBJ2-3; 8 bases align to TRBD2. The trim removed 7 bases at V and 3 bases at J, leaving 9 bases unmatched. The CDR3 has 15 amino acids. Germline V gene lookup returns CDR1 LNHDA and CDR2 SQIVND (reference sequence). The CDR3 region has the DNA TGTGCCAGTACCCTGACCGGACTAGCTACAGATACGCAGTATTTT. It is translated as CASTLTGLATDTQYF.

This chain connects TRBV13 to TRBJ2-3; D perhaps matches TRBD2 (6 bases). The CDR3 has 23 amino acids. V was shortened by 5 bases and J by 0 bases, with 36 bases between the two germline ends. Germline V gene lookup returns CDR1 PRHDT and CDR2 FYEKMQ (reference sequence). CDR3 protein: CASSMEGKGEPPGLATSTDTQYF. The CDR3 DNA is TGTGCCAGCAGCATGGAAGGAAAAGGAGAACCACCGGGACTTGCAACTAGCACAGATACGCAGTATTTT.

V and J are TRBV6-5 and TRBJ1-2; D is uncertain. CDR1 is MNHEY and CDR2 is SVGAGI in the germline V gene. CDR3 length: 14 amino acids. Trimming shortened V by 5 bases and J by 1 base, and 11 bases separated the two germline ends. DNA for the CDR3: TGTGCCAGCAGTCCGGACGGGATTAACTATGGCTACACCTTC. It specifies CASSPDGINYGYTF.

The V gene is TRBV10-3, the J gene TRBJ2-7, with 13 bases that match TRBD2. Germline loops: CDR1 ENHRY, CDR2 SYGVKD. The CDR3 runs 15 residues. V trimming: 7 bases; J trimming: 3 bases; junction bases outside the gene matches: 6. DNA of the CDR3: TGTGCCATCAACCCGGGACTAGCGGGGATCTACGAGCAGTACTTC. It yields the protein CAINPGLAGIYEQYF.

This chain connects TRBV6-2 or TRBV6-3 to TRBJ1-2, with unresolved D. Per the germline V gene, CDR1 is MNHEY and CDR2 is SVGEGT. The V and J ends lost 5 bases and 5 bases respectively, with 6 bases between them. There are 11 residues in the CDR3. Here the CDR3 reads CASSNKYGYTF. CDR3 bases: TGTGCCAGCAGTAACAAATATGGCTACACCTTC.

This clone was recorded only once. The rearrangement links TRBV19 to TRBJ1-3; no clear D. Germline CDR1 and CDR2: LNHDA and SQIVND (reference sequence). V lost 3 bases and J lost 8, with 17 bases in between. The CDR3 totals 15 residues. For the CDR3, the DNA is TGTGCCAGTAGTATGACTTTCTCCGCCGGGGACACCATATATTTT. Protein product: CASSMTFSAGDTIYF.

This chain uses TRBV9 with TRBJ2-3; no clear D. The CDR3 contains 14 residues. V was pared by 6 bases and J by 2 bases, with 13 bases between. Germline CDR1 reads SGDLS; CDR2 reads YYNGEE. CDR3 protein: CASTPRDFTDTQYF. Here the CDR3 DNA reads TGTGCCAGCACCCCAAGAGACTTCACAGATACGCAGTATTTT.

The gene calls are TRBV7-8 and TRBJ1-4; TRBD1 matches 8 bases. The V and J ends lost 4 bases and 8 bases, in that order; junction bases with no gene match: 6. The CDR3 covers 14 residues. CDR1 and CDR2 from the germline V gene are SGHVS and FQNEAQ. The CDR3 sequence: CASSSPGQDEKLFF. CDR3 coding DNA: TGTGCCAGCAGCTCCCCGGGACAGGACGAAAAACTGTTTTTT.

V and J are TRBV7-9 and TRBJ2-1; 12 nucleotides line up with TRBD1. Germline V gene sequence: CDR1 SEHNR, CDR2 FQNEAQ (reference sequence). The V and J ends lost 4 bases and 2 bases, in that order; junction bases with no gene match: 9. The CDR3 contains 18 residues. This chain's CDR3 is CASSSGTGGSRPYNEQFF. CDR3 DNA sequence: TGTGCCAGCAGCTCCGGGACAGGGGGCTCAAGACCCTACAATGAGCAGTTCTTC.

As DNA, the CDR3 is TGTGCCAGCAGCCTCCCCCGCGGGAGGGGTCCCAACGAGCAGTACTTC. It yields the protein CASSLPRGRGPNEQYF. This chain links TRBV21-1 with TRBJ2-7; TRBD2 is the table's D call, not checked against the DNA. TRBV21-1 is shown as a pseudogene. The CDR3 consists of 16 residues.

The chain couples TRBV10-3 to TRBJ1-6; TRBD1 agrees at 7 bases. The V segment lost 10 bases and the J segment 5 bases; nucleotides outside the gene matches: 8. The CDR3 is 14 amino acids. Germline V CDR1 and CDR2: ENHRY, SYGVKD. Here the CDR3 reads CATKAGTDNSPLHF. The CDR3 region has the DNA TGTGCCACAAAAGCCGGGACAGATAATTCACCCCTCCACTTT.

This chain joins TRBV3-1 (or the pseudogene TRBV3-2) and TRBJ2-7; D is unresolved. V shed 1 base and J shed 7 bases, with 14 bases lying between them. CDR3 length: 14 residues. Germline CDR1 is LGHDT and CDR2 is YNNKEL (reference sequence). The chain's CDR3 is CASSQVNIAKEQYF. The CDR3 DNA follows: TGTGCCAGCAGCCAAGTTAACATCGCCAAGGAGCAGTACTTC.

In DNA form, the CDR3 reads TGTGCCAGTAGTACGCCCCCTTCAGGGGGGAACTATGGCTACACCTTC. As protein: CASSTPPSGGNYGYTF. The chain combines TRBV19 with TRBJ1-2; 7 bases agree with TRBD1. This CDR3 is 16 amino acids long. V shed 4 bases, J shed 2 bases, and the junction held 10 bases outside the gene matches. Per germline, CDR1 LNHDA and CDR2 SQIVND (reference sequence).

The chain is built from TRBV11-2 and TRBJ1-2, with D perhaps matching TRBD1 (6 bases). CDR1 and CDR2 (germline): SGHAT, FQNNGV. The CDR3 covers 15 residues. V lost 4 bases to trimming and J lost 7 bases, with 19 bases between them. CDR3 in amino acids: CASSSTDRFSPGYTF. CDR3 DNA: TGTGCCAGCAGCTCAACGGACAGATTTTCACCTGGCTACACCTTC.

Only one count was recorded for this clone. The V and J genes are TRBV7-2 and TRBJ2-1, with TRBD2 matching over 9 bases. The trim removed 6 bases at V and 9 bases at J, leaving 12 bases unmatched. The CDR3 loop spans 15 amino acids. Germline V gene sequence: CDR1 SGHTA, CDR2 FQGNSA. The CDR3 is CASSLAGKALGEQFF. Written as DNA, the CDR3 is TGTGCCAGCAGTCTAGCGGGAAAGGCCCTCGGTGAGCAGTTCTTC.

The chain links TRBV6-2 or TRBV6-3 to TRBJ2-1; 10 bases fit TRBD1. The CDR3 has 16 amino acids. V lost 5 bases and J lost 4; bases outside the gene matches: 8. In germline, CDR1 is MNHEY, CDR2 SVGEGT. The CDR3 region has the DNA TGTGCCAGCAGTGCCGGTGGGGACAGGGGTTACAATGAGCAGTTCTTC. Translating it yields CASSAGGDRGYNEQFF.

This clone was seen only once. The genes are TRBV10-3 and TRBJ1-3; D remains ambiguous. Germline CDR1 ENHRY, CDR2 SYGVKD. V was trimmed by 10 bases and J by 0 bases, leaving 10 bases between them. The CDR3 is made up of 13 amino acids. CDR3 nucleotides: TGTGCCACCGGCGACAACTCTGGAAACACCATATATTTT. Translation gives CATGDNSGNTIYF.

The rearrangement links TRBV18 to TRBJ1-5; D uncertain. The V and J ends lost 2 bases and 4 bases respectively, with 9 bases between them. Germline CDR1 reads KGHSH; CDR2 reads LQKENI. This CDR3 contains 14 residues. Written as DNA, the CDR3 is TGTGCCAGCTCACCAGGGCTCATAAATCAGCCCCAGCATTTT. Translating it yields CASSPGLINQPQHF. Using reference TRBV18 and TRBJ1-5 for the parts outside the CDR3, the full variable domain is NAGVMQNPRHLVRRRGQEARLRCSPMKGHSHVYWYRQLPEEGLKFMVYLQKENIIDESGMPKERFSAEFPKEGPSILRIQQVVRGDSAAYFCASSPGLINQPQHFGDGTRLSIL.

The chain recombines TRBV11-2 with TRBJ2-7; 7 nucleotides align to TRBD2. This CDR3 region has 14 residues. Germline-derived CDR1 and CDR2 are SGHAT and FQNNGV. Losses at the gene ends were 6 bases for V and 6 bases for J; bases not matched to a gene: 11. The CDR3 sequence is CASRRGAGESEQYF. The CDR3 nucleotides read TGTGCCAGCAGGCGTGGGGCGGGAGAGAGCGAGCAGTACTTC.

The chain combines TRBV3-1 (or the pseudogene TRBV3-2) with TRBJ2-1; TRBD2 agrees at 12 bases. V lost 1 base, J lost 9 bases, and 4 bases stayed unmatched. CDR1 and CDR2 from the germline V gene are LGHDT and YNNKEL (reference sequence). The CDR3 is made up of 15 amino acids. The CDR3 DNA is TGTGCCAGCAGCCAAGTGACTAGCGGGAGTGGTGAGCAGTTCTTC. It translates to CASSQVTSGSGEQFF.

The rearrangement joins TRBV16 to TRBJ2-7; 7 nucleotides line up with TRBD1. Germline CDR1 KGHSY, CDR2 FQNENV. CDR3 length: 14 residues. The J segment lost 6 bases and the V segment lost 2 bases, leaving 7 bases of the junction unmatched. CDR3 nucleotides: TGTGCCAGCAGCCAAGAAGGGGGCGCGGGCGAGCAGTACTTC. This codes for CASSQEGGAGEQYF.